This T cell receptor (beta chain) was captured by sequencing in a study of blood T cells in healthy people across ages. This clonotype was seen a few times. CDR1 is SEHNR, CDR2 FQNEAQ, per germline (reference sequence). The CDR3 extends over 16 amino acids. The V segment lost 4 bases and the J segment 3 bases; nucleotides outside the gene matches: 6. Together with a sample-barcoded 5' primer, a J-beta primer mix was included in a second PCR lasting about 6 to 12 cycles. The study obtained at least 2.5 million CDR3-containing paired-end reads from every sample. Via MiXCR, TCRdb re-called the 5' RACE reads, giving one row per CDR3 protein. This table has roughly 1,700,000 distinct CDR3 sequences, 28% appearing once.

The rearrangement links TRBV7-9 to TRBJ2-1, with TRBD1 matching 10 bases. This sequence was found in a woman in her twenties or thirties in good health. The sequenced material came from blood. The DNA for the CDR3 is TGTGCCAGCAGCTCCGGGACAGGGGCCTTCTACAATGAGCAGTTCTTC. Amino acids: CASSSGTGAFYNEQFF.